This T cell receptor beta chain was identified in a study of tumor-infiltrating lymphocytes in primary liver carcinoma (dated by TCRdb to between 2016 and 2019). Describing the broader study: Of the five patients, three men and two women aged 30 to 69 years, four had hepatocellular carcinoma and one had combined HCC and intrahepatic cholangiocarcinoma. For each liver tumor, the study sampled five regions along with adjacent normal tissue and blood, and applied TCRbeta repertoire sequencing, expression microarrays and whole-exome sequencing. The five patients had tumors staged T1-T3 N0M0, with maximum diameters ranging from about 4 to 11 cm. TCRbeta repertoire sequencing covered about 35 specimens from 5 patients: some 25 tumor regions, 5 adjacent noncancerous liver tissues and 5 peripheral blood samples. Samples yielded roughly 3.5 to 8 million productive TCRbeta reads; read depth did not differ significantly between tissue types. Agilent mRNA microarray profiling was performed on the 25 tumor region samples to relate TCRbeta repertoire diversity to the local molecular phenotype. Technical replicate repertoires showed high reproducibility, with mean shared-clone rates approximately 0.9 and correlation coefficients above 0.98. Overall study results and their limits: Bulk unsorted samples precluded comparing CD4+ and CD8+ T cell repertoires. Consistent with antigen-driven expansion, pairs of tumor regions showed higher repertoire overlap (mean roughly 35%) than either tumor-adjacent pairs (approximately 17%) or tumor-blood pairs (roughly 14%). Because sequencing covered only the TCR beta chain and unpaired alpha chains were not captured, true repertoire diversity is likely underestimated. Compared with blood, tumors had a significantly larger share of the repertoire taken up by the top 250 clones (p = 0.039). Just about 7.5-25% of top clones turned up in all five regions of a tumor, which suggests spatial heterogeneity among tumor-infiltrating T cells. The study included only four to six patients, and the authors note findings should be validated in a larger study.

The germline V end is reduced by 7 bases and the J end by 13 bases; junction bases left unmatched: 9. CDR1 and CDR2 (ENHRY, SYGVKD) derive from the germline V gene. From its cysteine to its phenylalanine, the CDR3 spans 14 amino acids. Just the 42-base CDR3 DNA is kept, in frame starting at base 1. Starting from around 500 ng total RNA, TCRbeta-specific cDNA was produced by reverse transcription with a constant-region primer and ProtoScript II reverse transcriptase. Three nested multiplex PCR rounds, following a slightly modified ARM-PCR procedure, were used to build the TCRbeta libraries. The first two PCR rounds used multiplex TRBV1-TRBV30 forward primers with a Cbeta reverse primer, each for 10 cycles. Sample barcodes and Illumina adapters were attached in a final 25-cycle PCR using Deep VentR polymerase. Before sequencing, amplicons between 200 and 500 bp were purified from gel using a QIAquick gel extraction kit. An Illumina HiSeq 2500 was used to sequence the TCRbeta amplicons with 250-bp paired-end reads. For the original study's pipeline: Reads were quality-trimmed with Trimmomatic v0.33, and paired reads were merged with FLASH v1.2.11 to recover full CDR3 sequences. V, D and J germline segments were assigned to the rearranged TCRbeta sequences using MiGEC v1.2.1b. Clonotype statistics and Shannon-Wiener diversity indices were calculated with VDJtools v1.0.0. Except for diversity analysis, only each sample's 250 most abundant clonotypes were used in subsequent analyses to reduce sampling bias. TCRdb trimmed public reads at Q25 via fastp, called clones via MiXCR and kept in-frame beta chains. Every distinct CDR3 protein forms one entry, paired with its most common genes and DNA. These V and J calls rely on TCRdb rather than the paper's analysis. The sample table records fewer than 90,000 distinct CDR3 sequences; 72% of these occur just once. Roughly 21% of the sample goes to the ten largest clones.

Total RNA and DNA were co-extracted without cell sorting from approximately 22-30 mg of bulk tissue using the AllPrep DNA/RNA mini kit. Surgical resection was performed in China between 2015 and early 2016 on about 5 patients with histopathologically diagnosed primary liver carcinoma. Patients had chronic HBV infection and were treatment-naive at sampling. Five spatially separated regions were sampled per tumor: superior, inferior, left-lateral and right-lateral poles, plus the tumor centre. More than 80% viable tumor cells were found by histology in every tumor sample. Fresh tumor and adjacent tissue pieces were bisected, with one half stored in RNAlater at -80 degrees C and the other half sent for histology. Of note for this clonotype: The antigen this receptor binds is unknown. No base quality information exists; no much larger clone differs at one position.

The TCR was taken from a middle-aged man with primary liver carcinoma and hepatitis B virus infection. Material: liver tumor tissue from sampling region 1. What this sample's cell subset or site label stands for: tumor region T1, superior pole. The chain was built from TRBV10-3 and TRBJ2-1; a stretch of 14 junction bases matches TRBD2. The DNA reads TGTGCCATCAACGGACTAGCGGGAGGAGGAGGTCAGTTCTTC. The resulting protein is CAINGLAGGGGQFF.